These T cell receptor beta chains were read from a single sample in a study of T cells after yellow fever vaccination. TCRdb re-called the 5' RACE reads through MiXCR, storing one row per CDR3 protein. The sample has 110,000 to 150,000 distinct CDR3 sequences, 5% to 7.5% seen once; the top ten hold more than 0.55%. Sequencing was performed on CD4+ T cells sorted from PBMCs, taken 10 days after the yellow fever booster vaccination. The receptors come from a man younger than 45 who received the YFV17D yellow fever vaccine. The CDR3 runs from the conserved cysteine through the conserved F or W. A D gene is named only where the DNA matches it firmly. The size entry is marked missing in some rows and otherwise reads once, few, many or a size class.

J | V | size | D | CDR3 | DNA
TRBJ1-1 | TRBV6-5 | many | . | CASSYSGGLGTEAFF | TGTGCCAGCAGTTACTCAGGGGGATTGGGCACTGAAGCTTTCTTT
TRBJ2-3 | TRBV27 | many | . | CASSLLLSADTQYF | TGTGCCAGCAGTTTACTGCTCAGCGCAGATACGCAGTATTTT
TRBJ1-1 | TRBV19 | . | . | CASSIGTLNTEAFF | TGTGCCAGTAGTATCGGGACACTCAACACTGAAGCTTTCTTT
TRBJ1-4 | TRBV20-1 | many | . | CSASFMGSTNEKLFF | TGCAGTGCTAGTTTTATGGGGAGTACTAATGAAAAACTGTTTTTT
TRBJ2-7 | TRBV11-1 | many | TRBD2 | CASSSVASGRVGSGEQYF | TGTGCCAGCAGCTCCGTAGCTAGCGGGAGGGTCGGTTCGGGCGAGCAGTACTTC
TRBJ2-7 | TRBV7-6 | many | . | CASSPRGSISSYEQYF | TGTGCCAGCAGTCCCCGCGGGTCAATAAGCTCCTACGAGCAGTACTTC
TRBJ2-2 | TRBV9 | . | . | CASSVGNGGANTGELFF | TGTGCCAGCAGCGTAGGTAACGGGGGAGCCAACACCGGGGAGCTGTTTTTT
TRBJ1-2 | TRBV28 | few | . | CASSFRQVRVGYTF | TGTGCCAGCAGTTTCCGACAGGTGAGGGTTGGCTACACCTTC
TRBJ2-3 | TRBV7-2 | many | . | CASSLAGPTDTQYF | TGTGCCAGCAGCTTAGCGGGTCCCACAGATACGCAGTATTTT
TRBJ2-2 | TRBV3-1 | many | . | CASSQYTRDSGELFF | TGTGCCAGCAGCCAATATACTAGGGATTCCGGGGAGCTGTTTTTT
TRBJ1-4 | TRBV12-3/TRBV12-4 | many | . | CASSLWGEKLFF | TGTGCCAGCAGTTTATGGGGTGAAAAACTGTTTTTT
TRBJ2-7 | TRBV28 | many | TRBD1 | CASSAEGQGSPYEQYF | TGTGCCAGCAGTGCCGAAGGACAGGGGAGTCCCTACGAGCAGTACTTC
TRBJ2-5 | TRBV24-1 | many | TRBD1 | CATSDPSPGQGGKETQYF | TGTGCCACCAGTGATCCCTCCCCCGGACAGGGGGGAAAGGAGACCCAGTACTTC
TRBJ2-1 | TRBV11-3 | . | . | CASSLGADEQFF | TGTGCCAGCAGCTTAGGTGCGGATGAGCAGTTCTTC
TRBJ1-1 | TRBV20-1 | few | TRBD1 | CSARSGGQGGTEAFF | TGCAGTGCTAGGTCAGGGGGACAGGGGGGCACTGAAGCTTTCTTT
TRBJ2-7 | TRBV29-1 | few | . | CSASVGSSYEQYF | TGCAGCGCATCAGTGGGAAGCTCCTACGAGCAGTACTTC
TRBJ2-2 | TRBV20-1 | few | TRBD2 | CSARTSGNTGELFF | TGCAGTGCTAGGACTAGCGGGAACACCGGGGAGCTGTTTTTT